The 23 T cell receptor beta chains in this list originate from one sample, sequenced in a study of CD8 T cells in ankylosing spondylitis. General study results and limits: In ankylosing spondylitis blood, a motif of about eight highly homologous TCR beta variants appeared characteristic.

The antigens for these receptors are not known. TCRdb redid the calling of the 5' RACE reads with MiXCR, one entry per CDR3 protein. Here the sample spans about 390,000 distinct CDR3 sequences, approximately 20% being singletons. Sequencing was performed on blood, either unsorted or a sorted T cell fraction (not recorded which). All receptors derive from a male donor with ankylosing spondylitis.

In this sample, this clonotype turned up many times. The chain joins TRBV28 to TRBJ2-3; D gene ambiguous. The germline gives CDR1 MDHEN, CDR2 SYDVKM. V lost 6 bases and J lost 0, with 16 bases in between. The CDR3 runs 16 residues. DNA of the CDR3: TGTGCCAGCAGCTCTCCGTATACCCCGAGCACAGATACGCAGTATTTT. It encodes CASSSPYTPSTDTQYF. The full variable domain, rest sourced from reference TRBV28 and TRBJ2-3, is DVKVTQSSRYLVKRTGEKVFLECVQDMDHENMFWYRQDPGLGLRLIYFSYDVKMKEKGDIPEGYSVSREKKERFSLILESASTNQTSMYLCASSSPYTPSTDTQYFGPGTRLTVL.

This clonotype was counted between two and nine times. The chain links TRBV4-1 to TRBJ2-2; D might be TRBD2 (5 bases). The CDR3 is made up of 19 amino acids. Per the germline V gene, CDR1 is MGHRA and CDR2 is YSYEKL. With 1 base removed from V and 0 bases from J, the gap between germline ends came to 18 bases. The chain's CDR3 is CASSQVRMPSWANTGELFF. The CDR3 bases are TGCGCCAGCAGCCAAGTGAGGATGCCTAGCTGGGCGAACACCGGGGAGCTGTTTTTT.

V gene TRBV7-9 combines with J gene TRBJ2-3; tentatively, D is TRBD2 (5 bases). Between the trimmed V and J ends, which lost 2 bases and 3 bases, there was a span of 9 bases. The length of the CDR3 is 14 residues. The V gene's germline CDR1 is SEHNR and CDR2 FQNEAQ (reference sequence). The CDR3: CASSLLGGTDTQYF. The CDR3 DNA is TGTGCCAGCAGCTTATTAGGCGGGACAGATACGCAGTATTTT. The full variable domain, rest sourced from reference TRBV7-9 and TRBJ2-3, is DTGVSQNPRHKITKRGQNVTFRCDPISEHNRLYWYRQTLGQGPEFLTYFQNEAQLEKSRLLSDRFSAERPKGSFSTLEIQRTEQGDSAMYLCASSLLGGTDTQYFGPGTRLTVL.

In its sample, this clonotype was seen a few times. The chain joins TRBV7-3 to TRBJ2-3, with a possible D match to TRBD1 (6 bases). The CDR3 is 15 amino acids. The germline CDR1 and CDR2 sequences are SGHTA and FQGTGA. V lost 2 bases and J 2 bases, leaving 11 bases between the germline ends. This CDR3 is CASSLGGGYTDTQYF. CDR3 bases: TGTGCCAGCAGCTTAGGGGGCGGGTACACAGATACGCAGTATTTT.

V and J are TRBV28 and TRBJ1-5; maybe TRBD1 (5 bases). The CDR3 has 16 residues. Per the germline V gene, CDR1 is MDHEN and CDR2 is SYDVKM. Deletions cut 6 bases from V and 3 bases from J, with 18 bases between. The CDR3 spells CASSSGAGSDNQPQHF. Written as DNA, the CDR3 is TGTGCCAGCAGCTCCGGGGCAGGGTCGGACAATCAGCCCCAGCATTTT.

This clonotype was seen a few times. J is TRBJ1-2 and V is TRBV6-5, with D uncertain. This CDR3 region has 16 residues. Germline-derived CDR1 and CDR2 are MNHEY and SVGAGI. Trimming cost V 0 bases and J 8 bases, with 19 bases left between them. The CDR3 is CASSYSPDGGSKGYTF. The DNA of the CDR3 is TGTGCCAGCAGTTACTCTCCCGACGGCGGCAGTAAGGGCTACACCTTC.

Only a few counts were recorded for this clonotype. The chain carries TRBV7-2 and TRBJ2-2, with 8 bases matching TRBD2. The V gene's germline CDR1 is SGHTA and CDR2 FQGNSA. Germline trimming cut 5 bases from V and 6 bases from J; bases unmatched to any gene: 11. CDR3 length equals 16 residues. The CDR3 coding sequence is TGTGCCAGCAGCAGAAGGACTAGCCGGGCGGCCGGGGAGCTGTTTTTT. Protein sequence: CASSRRTSRAAGELFF.

This rearrangement joins TRBV24-1 to TRBJ2-1, with D possibly TRBD1 on 5 matching bases. V gave up 0 bases and J gave up 9 bases, with 11 bases separating them. Germline loops: CDR1 KGHDR, CDR2 SFDVKD. The length of the CDR3 is 14 residues. This chain's CDR3 is CATSDLQGSGEQFF. CDR3 in DNA: TGTGCCACCAGTGATTTGCAGGGTTCCGGTGAGCAGTTCTTC.

This clonotype was counted only a few times. This chain uses TRBV5-1 with TRBJ2-6; no clear D. This CDR3 region has 17 residues. The germline V gene has CDR1 SGHRS and CDR2 YFSETQ. Trimming stripped 0 bases from V and 4 bases from J, with 14 bases between. CDR3 loop: CASSLDVRRRGANVLTF. Here the CDR3 DNA reads TGCGCCAGCAGCTTGGATGTCAGGAGACGAGGGGCCAACGTCCTGACTTTC.

The chain joins TRBV7-9 to TRBJ1-4, with D hard to call. The V gene's germline CDR1 is SEHNR and CDR2 FQNEAQ (reference sequence). Trimming took off 5 bases at V and 5 bases at J, with 9 bases between the two ends. The CDR3 is 13 residues long. In nucleotides, the CDR3 is TGTGCCAGCAGCCCGACGGTAAATGAAAAACTGTTTTTT. Translated: CASSPTVNEKLFF.

This clonotype has a handful of counts. Here the CDR3 DNA reads TGCAGCGTTGCGGCCACAACTAATGAAAAACTGTTTTTT. Residues: CSVAATTNEKLFF. This rearrangement joins TRBV29-1 to TRBJ1-4, with no clear D. V lost 4 bases and J lost 0, with 6 bases in between. The CDR3 runs 13 residues. CDR1 and CDR2 (germline): SQVTM, ANQGSEA.

In this sample, this clonotype turned up a few times. This chain connects TRBV24-1 to TRBJ2-1, with 12 bases that match TRBD2. The CDR3 runs 15 residues. Germline values: CDR1 KGHDR, CDR2 SFDVKD. The ends lost 10 bases at V and 9 bases at J; junction bases unmatched: 12. The CDR3 sequence: CATQPTSGSYAEQFF. The CDR3, as DNA: TGTGCCACACAACCGACTAGCGGGAGTTACGCTGAGCAGTTCTTC.

The table lists this clonotype with a few counts. The genes are TRBV9 and TRBJ1-6; TRBD1 is a possible D gene (6 bases). Trimming left V 2 bases short and J 4 bases short, with 19 bases between. The CDR3 is 18 residues long. Looked up from germline, CDR1 is SGDLS and CDR2 is YYNGEE. The CDR3 DNA is TGTGCCAGCAGCGTTTCGGGGGCAATCGGAAGATATAATTCACCCCTCCACTTT. This codes for CASSVSGAIGRYNSPLHF.

The V gene is TRBV25-1, the J gene TRBJ2-1; D not resolved. Germline CDR1 MGHDK, CDR2 SYGVNS. The germline V and J ends were trimmed by 6 bases and 0 bases, with 6 bases remaining between them. This CDR3 contains 13 residues. CDR3 nucleotide sequence: TGTGCCAGCAGGCAAAGCTCCTACAATGAGCAGTTCTTC. Protein product: CASRQSSYNEQFF.

The chain has TRBV5-1 and TRBJ2-7; 9 bases fit TRBD1. This CDR3 has 15 residues. Losses at the gene ends were 4 bases for V and 1 base for J; bases not matched to a gene: 6. Germline V gene sequence: CDR1 SGHRS, CDR2 YFSETQ. CDR3 in amino acids: CASSRGQGLSYEQYF. The CDR3 nucleotides read TGCGCCAGCAGCAGGGGACAGGGCCTATCCTACGAGCAGTACTTC.

There are a few counts of this clonotype. The chain has TRBV18 and TRBJ2-7; 8 bases align to TRBD2. The CDR3 is 14 residues long. Germline CDR1 and CDR2: KGHSH and LQKENI. V was pared by 1 base and J by 6 bases, with 5 bases of the junction left unmatched. The CDR3 DNA is TGTGCCAGCTCACCACAGCGGGAGCTCTTCGAGCAGTACTTC. Amino acids: CASSPQRELFEQYF. The variable domain in full, completed from reference TRBV18 and TRBJ2-7, reads NAGVMQNPRHLVRRRGQEARLRCSPMKGHSHVYWYRQLPEEGLKFMVYLQKENIIDESGMPKERFSAEFPKEGPSILRIQQVVRGDSAAYFCASSPQRELFEQYFGPGTRLTVT.

The chain joins TRBV5-1 to TRBJ2-3, with D maybe TRBD2 (6 bases). V lost 0 bases, J lost 0 bases, and 11 bases lay in between. There are 16 residues in the CDR3. From germline, CDR1 is SGHRS and CDR2 YFSETQ. The CDR3 loop reads CASSLVATRSTDTQYF. For the CDR3, the DNA is TGCGCCAGCAGCTTGGTCGCGACTAGGAGCACAGATACGCAGTATTTT.

The chain employs TRBV28 and TRBJ2-3, with 10 bases fitting TRBD2. The CDR3 is made up of 15 amino acids. Germline V gene data show CDR1 as MDHEN and CDR2 as SYDVKM. The V gene end was trimmed by 5 bases and the J gene end by 6 bases; junction bases not matched to a gene: 8. Written as DNA, the CDR3 is TGTGCCAGCAGTCACAGCGGGAGGGCCGTTGATACGCAGTATTTT. Translating gives CASSHSGRAVDTQYF.

The chain couples TRBV7-9 to TRBJ2-7; TRBD2 aligns across 8 bases. CDR3 length equals 13 residues. In germline, CDR1 is SEHNR, CDR2 FQNEAQ (reference sequence). CDR3 sequence reads: CASLREGLKEQYF. The DNA of the CDR3 is TGTGCGTCCCTCCGGGAGGGCTTGAAAGAGCAGTACTTC.

This chain connects TRBV11-3 to TRBJ2-3; D uncertain. V lost 0 bases to trimming and J lost 4 bases, with 11 bases between them. CDR3 length equals 15 residues. Germline V gene sequence: CDR1 SGHNT, CDR2 YENEEA. CDR3 in amino acids: CASSLDSFTPDTQYF. The CDR3 region has the DNA TGTGCCAGCAGCTTAGATTCCTTTACCCCAGATACGCAGTATTTT.

The table lists this clonotype with many counts. The chain carries TRBV20-1 and TRBJ1-1; D possibly corresponds to TRBD1 (6 bases). V lost 3 bases and J lost 4, with 15 bases in between. Germline V gene sequence: CDR1 DFQATT, CDR2 SNEGSKA (reference sequence). This CDR3 spans 14 amino acids. DNA for the CDR3: TGCAGTGCTAGGACCCAGGGGTCGGGCACTGAAGCTTTCTTT. Its translation: CSARTQGSGTEAFF.

This clonotype was seen at least ten times. The rearrangement uses TRBV12-3 or TRBV12-4 and TRBJ2-7; D is unclear. Trimming cost V 6 bases and J 7 bases, with 22 bases left between them. The CDR3 consists of 15 residues. The CDR3 DNA reads TGTGCCAGCAGCCCTGGAGTCGGACGGATGGGTGAGCAGTACTTC. Its translation is CASSPGVGRMGEQYF.

This clonotype was counted between two and nine times. The V call is TRBV27, the J call TRBJ1-6; 8 nucleotides match TRBD1. This CDR3 is 15 amino acids long. Per germline, CDR1 MNHEY and CDR2 SMNVEV (reference sequence). The trim removed 8 bases at V and 9 bases at J, leaving 12 bases unmatched. The DNA of the CDR3 is TGTGCCAGCGGTACTTGGACAGGGAGAGGTTCACCCCTCCACTTT. Residues: CASGTWTGRGSPLHF.